The sequence of this T cell receptor beta chain was determined in a study of regulatory dendritic cells for organ transplantation listed by TCRdb under 2017. At the level of the whole study: Sorted naive and memory CD4+ and CD8+ T cells had their TCRbeta repertoires sequenced both before and after allostimulation with either regulatory or mature dendritic cells. The full study reports these points: Only two subjects were sequenced, and the authors noted considerable between-individual heterogeneity in the alloreactive memory CD8+ T cell pool. In both subjects, allostimulation led to expansion of memory CD8+ clones, though the expansion induced by regulatory dendritic cells appeared to be more limited than that induced by mature dendritic cells. Among the resting subsets, the most alloreactive TCR clonotypes were found in memory CD8+ T cells. The repertoires of naive CD4+ and CD8+ T cells were highly diverse, while memory cell repertoires were less diverse, with memory CD8+ cells being the most oligoclonal.

Multiplexed two-step PCR with Vbeta-specific forward primers and Jbeta-specific reverse primers was used to amplify TCRbeta CDR3 regions. Through the immunoSEQ service, the TCRbeta libraries were run on an Illumina instrument for sequencing. Regarding the original processing steps: IMGT annotation was used to assign V, D and J genes, and synthetic CDR3 analogues were used to correct the counts for multiplex PCR bias. In the immunoSEQ Analyzer, repertoire clonality was calculated as one minus normalized Shannon entropy. Clonal expansion was defined by Fisher's exact test with Benjamini-Hochberg false discovery rate control, using two-tailed P<0.01. TCRdb re-hosts the immuneACCESS table, in-frame sequences only. Its copies lack some clones; in the studies checked, an unresolved V gene accounts for under half of them, and the cause for the rest is not known. V, J and clone size are those of that table, while D and trimming were read from the DNA. Recorded for this sample are tens of thousands of clones; over 75% of them occurred a single time. Less than 2.5% of the sample is taken by the ten largest.

Naive T cells were sorted as CD45RA+ and memory T cells as CD45RO+ CD4+ or CD8+ cells by FACS. The T cells used for TCR sequencing were obtained from two healthy control subjects. Unstimulated sorted T cell subsets were used as baseline controls for the mixed lymphocyte reactions. Genomic DNA was extracted with the Qiagen DNeasy Blood & Tissue Kit. In the case of this clone: What antigen it recognizes has not been identified. The input lacks base qualities; no much larger clone sits a single base away.

The germline V gene supplies CDR1 SGHRS and CDR2 YFSETQ. V gives up 1 base and J gives up 10 bases, and the segment between their germline ends measures 16 bases. Spanning cysteine to phenylalanine, the CDR3 consists of 14 amino acids. Here the CDR3 DNA is all that survives: 42 bases in frame from base 1. The rearranged chain carries TRBV5-1 and TRBJ2-3, with the D gene uncertain. What was sequenced was memory CD4+ T cells from blood. The cell subset or site label of this sample denotes: CD45RO+ memory T cells. This receptor was identified in a human donor in good health. The CDR3 reads CASSLNEARFAQYF. The nucleotide sequence is given as TGCGCCAGCAGCTTGAACGAGGCTAGGTTCGCGCAGTATTTT.